This TCR beta chain appears in the sequencing data of a study of blood T cells in healthy people across ages. Primers used in a second PCR of roughly 7 to 11 cycles were a sample-barcoded 5' primer and a J-beta primer mix. From the 5' RACE reads, TCRdb called clonotypes with MiXCR, one entry per CDR3 protein. The sample lists roughly 1.4 million distinct CDR3 sequences, approximately 59% occurring once. Germline V CDR1 and CDR2: MGHRA, YSYEKL. The CDR3 runs to 15 residues. J gave up 4 bases and V 3 bases, and 8 bases lay outside the gene matches. The genes are TRBV4-1 and TRBJ2-7, with 8 bases matching TRBD1. Sequencing used blood. The TCR sequence derives from a man in his late teens or twenties in good health. The CDR3 nucleotides are TGCGCCAGCAGCCAGGAGCCGAGACAGGGGTACGAGCAGTACTTC. Its translation: CASSQEPRQGYEQYF.